A selection of T cell receptor beta chains follows, all from one sample in a study of blood T cell repertoires in COVID-19. TCRdb keeps only in-frame clones here, not all; method: immunoSEQ multiplex PCR. The sample carries around 59,000 clones, about 84% recorded once. Sequencing was carried out using peripheral blood. These receptors were taken from a man in his sixties with acute or convalescent COVID-19. Both conserved end residues are part of each CDR3. A D gene is named only where the DNA matches it firmly. The listing skips clone size in some rows; elsewhere it reads once, few, many or a size class.

abundance: .
d_gene: .
v_gene: TRBV9
j_gene: TRBJ2-5
CDR3aa: CASSMAETQYF
CDR3nt: TGTGCCAGCAGCATGGCAGAGACCCAGTACTTC

abundance: .
d_gene: .
v_gene: TRBV4-1
j_gene: TRBJ2-2
CDR3aa: CASSQVATDSNTGELFF
CDR3nt: TGCGCCAGCAGCCAAGTCGCGACAGACTCGAACACCGGGGAGCTGTTTTTT

abundance: .
d_gene: TRBD1
v_gene: TRBV7-9
j_gene: TRBJ1-5
CDR3aa: CASSSWGQTGQPQHF
CDR3nt: TGTGCCAGCAGCTCCTGGGGACAGACAGGTCAGCCCCAGCATTTT

abundance: .
d_gene: .
v_gene: TRBV2
j_gene: TRBJ2-7
CDR3aa: CASSGSGTAEQYF
CDR3nt: TGTGCCAGCAGCGGCTCAGGGACTGCCGAGCAGTACTTC

abundance: once
d_gene: TRBD1
v_gene: TRBV7-9
j_gene: TRBJ1-3
CDR3aa: CASSSLGTGDSGNTIYF
CDR3nt: TGTGCCAGCAGCTCTCTAGGGACAGGGGACTCTGGAAACACCATATATTTT

abundance: .
d_gene: TRBD1
v_gene: TRBV19
j_gene: TRBJ2-7
CDR3aa: CASSIGTGGYEQYF
CDR3nt: TGTGCCAGTAGTATAGGGACAGGGGGCTACGAGCAGTACTTC

abundance: few
d_gene: .
v_gene: TRBV6-5
j_gene: TRBJ1-1
CDR3aa: CASSTGKNTEAFF
CDR3nt: TGTGCCAGCAGTACCGGTAAAAACACTGAAGCTTTCTTT

abundance: .
d_gene: TRBD1
v_gene: TRBV28
j_gene: TRBJ2-7
CDR3aa: CASRRDRVREQYF
CDR3nt: TGTGCCAGCAGAAGGGACAGGGTCCGCGAGCAGTACTTC

abundance: .
d_gene: TRBD1
v_gene: TRBV2
j_gene: TRBJ2-2
CDR3aa: CASSMGQGHTGELFF
CDR3nt: TGTGCCAGCAGTATGGGACAGGGTCACACCGGGGAGCTGTTTTTT

abundance: .
d_gene: .
v_gene: TRBV6-1
j_gene: TRBJ1-3
CDR3aa: CASSEAHPTSGNTIYF
CDR3nt: TGTGCCAGCAGTGAAGCGCACCCTACCTCTGGAAACACCATATATTTT

abundance: .
d_gene: TRBD2
v_gene: TRBV7-3
j_gene: TRBJ2-1
CDR3aa: CASSLRFTSGGDEQFF
CDR3nt: TGTGCCAGCAGCCTGAGATTTACTAGCGGGGGGGATGAGCAGTTCTTC

abundance: .
d_gene: TRBD2
v_gene: TRBV7-3
j_gene: TRBJ2-3
CDR3aa: CASSRAGGLIDTQYF
CDR3nt: TGTGCCAGCAGCCGAGCGGGGGGGCTTATAGATACGCAGTATTTT

abundance: once
d_gene: .
v_gene: TRBV7-6
j_gene: TRBJ1-4
CDR3aa: CASSLVAGGSHEKLFF
CDR3nt: TGTGCCAGCAGCTTAGTAGCGGGGGGGAGTCATGAAAAACTGTTTTTT